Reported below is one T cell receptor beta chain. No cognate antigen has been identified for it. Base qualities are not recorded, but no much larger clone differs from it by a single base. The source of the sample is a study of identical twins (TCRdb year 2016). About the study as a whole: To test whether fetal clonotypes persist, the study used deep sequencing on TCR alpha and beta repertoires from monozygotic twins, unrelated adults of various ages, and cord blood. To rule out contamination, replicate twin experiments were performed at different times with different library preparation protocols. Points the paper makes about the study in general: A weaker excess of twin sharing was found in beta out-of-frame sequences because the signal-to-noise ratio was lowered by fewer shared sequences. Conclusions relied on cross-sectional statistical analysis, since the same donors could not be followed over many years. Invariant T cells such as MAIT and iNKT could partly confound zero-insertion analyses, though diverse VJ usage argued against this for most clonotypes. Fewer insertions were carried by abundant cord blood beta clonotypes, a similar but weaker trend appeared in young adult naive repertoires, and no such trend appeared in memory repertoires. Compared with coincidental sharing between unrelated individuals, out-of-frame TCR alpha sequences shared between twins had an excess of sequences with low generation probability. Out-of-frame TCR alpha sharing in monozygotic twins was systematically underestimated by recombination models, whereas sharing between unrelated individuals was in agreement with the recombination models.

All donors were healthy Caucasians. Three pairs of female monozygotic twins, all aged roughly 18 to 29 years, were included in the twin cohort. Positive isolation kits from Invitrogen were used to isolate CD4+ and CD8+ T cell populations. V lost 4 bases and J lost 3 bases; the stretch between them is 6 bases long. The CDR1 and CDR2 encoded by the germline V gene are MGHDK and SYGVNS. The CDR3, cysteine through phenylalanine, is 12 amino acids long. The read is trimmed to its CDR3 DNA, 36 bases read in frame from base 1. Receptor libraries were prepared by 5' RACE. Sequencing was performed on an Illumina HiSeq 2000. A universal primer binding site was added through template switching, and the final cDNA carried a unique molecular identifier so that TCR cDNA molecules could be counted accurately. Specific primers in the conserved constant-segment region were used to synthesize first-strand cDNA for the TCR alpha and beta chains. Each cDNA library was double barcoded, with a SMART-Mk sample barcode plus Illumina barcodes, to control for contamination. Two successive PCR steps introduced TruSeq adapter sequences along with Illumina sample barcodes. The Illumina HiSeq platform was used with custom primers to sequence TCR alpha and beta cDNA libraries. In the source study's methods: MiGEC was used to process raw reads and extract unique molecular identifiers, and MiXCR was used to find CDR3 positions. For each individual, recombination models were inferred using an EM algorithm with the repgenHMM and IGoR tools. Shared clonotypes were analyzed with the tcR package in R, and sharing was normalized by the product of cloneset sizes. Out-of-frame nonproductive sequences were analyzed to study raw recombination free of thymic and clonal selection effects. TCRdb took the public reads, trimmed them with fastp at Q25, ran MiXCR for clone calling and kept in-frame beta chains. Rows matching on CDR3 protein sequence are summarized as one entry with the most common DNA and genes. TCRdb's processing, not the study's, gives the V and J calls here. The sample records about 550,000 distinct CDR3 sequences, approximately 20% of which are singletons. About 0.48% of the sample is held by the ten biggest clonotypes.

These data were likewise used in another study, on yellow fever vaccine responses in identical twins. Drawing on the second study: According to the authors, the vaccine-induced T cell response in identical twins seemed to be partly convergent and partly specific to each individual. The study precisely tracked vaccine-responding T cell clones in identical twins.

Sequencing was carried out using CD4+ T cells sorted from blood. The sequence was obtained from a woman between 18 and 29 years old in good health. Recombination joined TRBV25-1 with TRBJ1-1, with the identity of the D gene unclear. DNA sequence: TGTGCCAGCAGTGCATGGTACACTGAAGCTTTCTTT. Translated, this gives CASSAWYTEAFF.